A selection of T cell receptor beta chains follows, all from one sample in a study of shared T cell receptors in the human thymus. Method: immunoSEQ multiplex PCR; TCRdb's copy keeps in-frame clones and lacks some. Of approximately 730,000 clones in the sample, 80% to 90% were seen once. The data were also submitted as part of a second study, on human thymus T cells.

Specimen: thymocytes. The receptors shown here come from a girl under three years old with a congenital heart defect. CDR3s include the opening cysteine and the closing phenylalanine or tryptophan. Each record gives: D gene, V gene, CDR3 length, J gene, CDR3 protein. A D gene is named only where the DNA matches it firmly.

d_gene: NA
v_gene: TRBV4-1
len: 16
j_gene: TRBJ1-3
CDR3aa: CASSQDLKGLMDTIYF

d_gene: NA
v_gene: TRBV28
len: 17
j_gene: TRBJ1-2
CDR3aa: CASSFLGVSRFRGGYTF

d_gene: NA
v_gene: TRBV5-1
len: 14
j_gene: TRBJ1-3
CDR3aa: CASSPRGSGNTIYF

d_gene: TRBD1
v_gene: TRBV27
len: 18
j_gene: TRBJ2-5
CDR3aa: CASSPQGATSTGQETQYF

d_gene: NA
v_gene: TRBV4-3
len: 16
j_gene: TRBJ1-1
CDR3aa: CASSQPKGGAGTEAFF

d_gene: NA
v_gene: TRBV19
len: 13
j_gene: TRBJ1-6
CDR3aa: CASSRLADSPLHF

d_gene: TRBD1
v_gene: TRBV7-8
len: 15
j_gene: TRBJ1-5
CDR3aa: CASSLAARGNQPQHF

d_gene: TRBD2
v_gene: TRBV5-1
len: 17
j_gene: TRBJ2-1
CDR3aa: CASSLDLSGGSYNEQFF

d_gene: TRBD1
v_gene: TRBV5-1
len: 16
j_gene: TRBJ2-2
CDR3aa: CASRTTGGTNTGELFF

d_gene: NA
v_gene: TRBV6-5
len: 14
j_gene: TRBJ2-5
CDR3aa: CATSLIRGRETQYF

d_gene: NA
v_gene: TRBV7-2
len: 15
j_gene: TRBJ2-6
CDR3aa: CASSLYVGAANVLTF

d_gene: NA
v_gene: TRBV28
len: 14
j_gene: TRBJ2-3
CDR3aa: CASRGRDSADTQYF

d_gene: TRBD1
v_gene: TRBV10-3
len: 17
j_gene: TRBJ2-1
CDR3aa: CAISEGSGTGVHNEQFF

d_gene: NA
v_gene: TRBV27
len: 15
j_gene: TRBJ2-2
CDR3aa: CASSLRLRQPGELFF

d_gene: TRBD2
v_gene: TRBV5-1
len: 19
j_gene: TRBJ2-6
CDR3aa: CASSVDGTSGVSGANVLTF

d_gene: TRBD1
v_gene: TRBV14
len: 16
j_gene: TRBJ1-4
CDR3aa: CASSQGRDRDNEKLFF

d_gene: TRBD1
v_gene: TRBV5-6
len: 17
j_gene: TRBJ1-2
CDR3aa: CASSLEGPDRAGGGYTF

d_gene: NA
v_gene: TRBV7-9
len: 12
j_gene: TRBJ1-2
CDR3aa: CASSLPLRGYTF

d_gene: TRBD1
v_gene: TRBV2
len: 18
j_gene: TRBJ2-1
CDR3aa: CASSPRGQGAYTYNEQFF

d_gene: NA
v_gene: TRBV7-9
len: 17
j_gene: TRBJ1-4
CDR3aa: CASSPSSVKEANEKLFF

d_gene: TRBD1
v_gene: TRBV29-1
len: 13
j_gene: TRBJ1-2
CDR3aa: CSVDRQGARGYTF

d_gene: TRBD1
v_gene: TRBV19
len: 16
j_gene: TRBJ2-3
CDR3aa: CASSIEPDRGPDTQYF

d_gene: TRBD1
v_gene: TRBV5-8
len: 17
j_gene: TRBJ2-4
CDR3aa: CASSLSRGLGAKNIQYF

d_gene: NA
v_gene: TRBV5-1
len: 17
j_gene: TRBJ2-3
CDR3aa: CASSFYRGLGSTDTQYF

d_gene: TRBD2
v_gene: TRBV2
len: 15
j_gene: TRBJ2-7
CDR3aa: CASSGLAGWVYEQYF

d_gene: TRBD1
v_gene: TRBV10-2
len: 16
j_gene: TRBJ2-3
CDR3aa: CASSEFRGQDTDTQYF

d_gene: NA
v_gene: TRBV14
len: 14
j_gene: TRBJ1-1
CDR3aa: CASSPSAEGTEAFF

d_gene: NA
v_gene: TRBV9
len: 20
j_gene: TRBJ1-2
CDR3aa: CASSVAGNGNFAGKFYGYTF

d_gene: TRBD1
v_gene: TRBV19
len: 16
j_gene: TRBJ1-2
CDR3aa: CASSPGQWVGRYGYTF

d_gene: NA
v_gene: TRBV6-5
len: 15
j_gene: TRBJ2-1
CDR3aa: CASNGRRRLNNEQFF

d_gene: NA
v_gene: TRBV27
len: 17
j_gene: TRBJ2-5
CDR3aa: CASSSRRGPYPGETQYF

d_gene: NA
v_gene: TRBV10-3
len: 14
j_gene: TRBJ1-2
CDR3aa: CAISPDSPNYGYTF

d_gene: TRBD1
v_gene: TRBV5-4
len: 16
j_gene: TRBJ1-6
CDR3aa: CASSLTPGQGGSPLHF

d_gene: NA
v_gene: TRBV5-1
len: 15
j_gene: TRBJ2-4
CDR3aa: CASSPRDLAKNIQYF

d_gene: NA
v_gene: TRBV27
len: 15
j_gene: TRBJ1-2
CDR3aa: CASSLSDSQYGGYTF

d_gene: NA
v_gene: TRBV6-1
len: 15
j_gene: TRBJ1-2
CDR3aa: CASREKGQLPCGYTF

d_gene: NA
v_gene: TRBV2
len: 15
j_gene: TRBJ1-2
CDR3aa: CASRGSTGINYGYTF

d_gene: TRBD2
v_gene: TRBV11-2
len: 16
j_gene: TRBJ2-1
CDR3aa: CASSFKGLSRYNEQFF

d_gene: NA
v_gene: TRBV15
len: 15
j_gene: TRBJ2-5
CDR3aa: CATSRPGTWGETQYF

d_gene: TRBD1
v_gene: TRBV12-5
len: 14
j_gene: TRBJ1-1
CDR3aa: CASTPGQAPTEAFF

d_gene: TRBD1
v_gene: TRBV6-6
len: 14
j_gene: TRBJ1-6
CDR3aa: CASSLGQGSSPLHF

d_gene: NA
v_gene: TRBV29-1
len: 14
j_gene: TRBJ2-1
CDR3aa: CSVPTDRNYNEQFF

d_gene: TRBD1
v_gene: TRBV2
len: 15
j_gene: TRBJ1-3
CDR3aa: CASSGGNRGGNTIYF

d_gene: NA
v_gene: TRBV19
len: 15
j_gene: TRBJ1-5
CDR3aa: CASRPQGKFGRPQHF

d_gene: TRBD1
v_gene: TRBV7-8
len: 21
j_gene: TRBJ1-1
CDR3aa: CASSLESALRDRPNLNTEAFF

d_gene: TRBD1
v_gene: TRBV27
len: 16
j_gene: NA
CDR3aa: CASSFGGVAGGHEQYF

d_gene: NA
v_gene: TRBV6-5
len: 12
j_gene: TRBJ2-2
CDR3aa: CASLRDTGELFF

d_gene: NA
v_gene: TRBV4-1
len: 16
j_gene: TRBJ1-6
CDR3aa: CASSQDLESYNSPLHF

d_gene: TRBD1
v_gene: TRBV10-3
len: 14
j_gene: TRBJ2-7
CDR3aa: CAISRTGQSYEQYF

d_gene: NA
v_gene: TRBV10-3
len: 13
j_gene: TRBJ1-2
CDR3aa: CAITQTENYGYTF

d_gene: TRBD1
v_gene: TRBV7-2
len: 18
j_gene: TRBJ1-4
CDR3aa: CASSLIVCEGQPNEKLFF

d_gene: TRBD1
v_gene: TRBV27
len: 13
j_gene: TRBJ1-5
CDR3aa: CAIGTGLNQPQHF

d_gene: TRBD1
v_gene: TRBV7-9
len: 16
j_gene: TRBJ1-2
CDR3aa: CASSLGGRDREVGYTF